These T cell receptor beta chains were read from a single sample in a study of T-cell memory formation after mild COVID-19. TCRdb independently ran MiXCR on the 5' RACE reads; one entry per CDR3 protein. This sample yields about 470,000 distinct CDR3 sequences, of which about 23% are seen a single time; around an eighth belongs to the top ten. Sequenced: PBMCs or a T cell subset sorted from them (not recorded which). The receptor set was obtained from an adult woman who had mild COVID-19 (a few samples of this study predate the infection). Cell type and time point are not known. CDR3s include the opening cysteine and the closing phenylalanine or tryptophan. The D gene is left open where the match is weak. Part of the rows lack a size; the others show once, few, many or a class for expanded clones.

clone size: NA; J gene: TRBJ2-1; V gene: TRBV28; D gene: TRBD2; CDR3 DNA: TGTGCCAGCAGTTTTAGACTAGCGGGAGGAAATCGGGACAATGAGCAGTTCTTC; CDR3 protein: CASSFRLAGGNRDNEQFF
clone size: few; J gene: TRBJ2-3; V gene: TRBV20-1; D gene: TRBD1; CDR3 DNA: TGCAGTGCTAGGGCAGGGAGGACAGGGTCTTTTATTAGGCACCTCAATACGCAGTATTTT; CDR3 protein: CSARAGRTGSFIRHLNTQYF
clone size: NA; J gene: TRBJ2-7; V gene: TRBV20-1; D gene: TRBD2; CDR3 DNA: TGCAGTGCCAGGGGGCTAGCGGGAGAGGCCTACGAGCAGTACTTC; CDR3 protein: CSARGLAGEAYEQYF
clone size: few; J gene: TRBJ1-1; V gene: TRBV4-1; D gene: NA; CDR3 DNA: TGCGCCAGCAGCCAAGGGTGGGGTGAAGCTTTCTTT; CDR3 protein: CASSQGWGEAFF
clone size: NA; J gene: TRBJ2-2; V gene: TRBV6-2/TRBV6-3; D gene: NA; CDR3 DNA: TGTGCCAGCACAGGACTACAGACCGGGGAGCTGTTTTTT; CDR3 protein: CASTGLQTGELFF
clone size: NA; J gene: TRBJ1-2; V gene: TRBV5-1; D gene: NA; CDR3 DNA: TGCGCCAGCAGCTTGGCGACAGGTTTGGATGGCTACACCTTC; CDR3 protein: CASSLATGLDGYTF
clone size: many; J gene: TRBJ1-4; V gene: TRBV7-9; D gene: NA; CDR3 DNA: TGTGCCAGCAGCTCAATCAGGGGCGATGCAACTAATGAAAAACTGTTTTTT; CDR3 protein: CASSSIRGDATNEKLFF
clone size: few; J gene: TRBJ2-3; V gene: TRBV7-2; D gene: NA; CDR3 DNA: TGTGCCAGCAGCGAACGGACAGTCTCTACCAACACAGATACGCAGTATTTT; CDR3 protein: CASSERTVSTNTDTQYF
clone size: NA; J gene: TRBJ1-2; V gene: TRBV6-2/TRBV6-3; D gene: TRBD1; CDR3 DNA: TGTGCCAGCAGTTACTGGGAGACAGGGGGCGATGGCTACACCTTC; CDR3 protein: CASSYWETGGDGYTF
clone size: few; J gene: TRBJ2-7; V gene: TRBV12-3/TRBV12-4; D gene: NA; CDR3 DNA: TGTGCCAGCAGTTTCGCGGGACATCTCTACGAGCAGTACTTC; CDR3 protein: CASSFAGHLYEQYF
clone size: NA; J gene: TRBJ2-7; V gene: TRBV30; D gene: TRBD2; CDR3 DNA: TGTGCCTGGGGCATAGCGGGAGGAGGCTACGAGCAGTACTTC; CDR3 protein: CAWGIAGGGYEQYF
clone size: NA; J gene: TRBJ1-2; V gene: TRBV6-2/TRBV6-3; D gene: TRBD1; CDR3 DNA: TGTGCCAGCAGTTTATACGAAATGACAGGGAGAGAAGGCTACACCTTC; CDR3 protein: CASSLYEMTGREGYTF
clone size: NA; J gene: TRBJ2-7; V gene: TRBV7-2; D gene: TRBD1; CDR3 DNA: TGTGCCAGCAGCCTCCGGGACAGGGCGGACGAGCAGTACTTC; CDR3 protein: CASSLRDRADEQYF
clone size: few; J gene: TRBJ2-7; V gene: TRBV5-1; D gene: TRBD2; CDR3 DNA: TGCGCCAGCAGCTTAGTAGCGGGGGGCACATACGAGCAGTACTTC; CDR3 protein: CASSLVAGGTYEQYF
clone size: NA; J gene: TRBJ1-3; V gene: TRBV29-1; D gene: NA; CDR3 DNA: TGCAGCGTTTTGACAGGCTCTGGAAACACCATATATTTT; CDR3 protein: CSVLTGSGNTIYF
clone size: NA; J gene: TRBJ2-1; V gene: TRBV5-1; D gene: NA; CDR3 DNA: TGCGCCAGCAGGGCACCGGGACAACTATACAATGAGCAGTTCTTC; CDR3 protein: CASRAPGQLYNEQFF
clone size: NA; J gene: TRBJ2-5; V gene: TRBV9; D gene: TRBD2; CDR3 DNA: TGTGCCAGCAGCTCTCAACTTGAGAGGGCGGGAGTTGGTGAGACCCAGTACTTC; CDR3 protein: CASSSQLERAGVGETQYF
clone size: NA; J gene: TRBJ2-5; V gene: TRBV20-1; D gene: NA; CDR3 DNA: TGCAGTGCTTACCTTACCGGAGCTTACCAAGAGACCCAGTACTTC; CDR3 protein: CSAYLTGAYQETQYF
clone size: NA; J gene: TRBJ1-2; V gene: TRBV7-9; D gene: NA; CDR3 DNA: TGTGCCAGTCGGGGGGTTGACTATGGCTACACCTTC; CDR3 protein: CASRGVDYGYTF
clone size: NA; J gene: TRBJ2-1; V gene: TRBV7-9; D gene: TRBD2; CDR3 DNA: TGTGCCAGCAGCCCTCGGACTAGCGGGGGGTTCTATGAGCAGTTCTTC; CDR3 protein: CASSPRTSGGFYEQFF
clone size: NA; J gene: TRBJ1-5; V gene: TRBV19; D gene: NA; CDR3 DNA: TGTGCCAGTAGTATCCCAGGTTACGGCAATCAGCCCCAGCATTTT; CDR3 protein: CASSIPGYGNQPQHF
clone size: NA; J gene: TRBJ1-2; V gene: TRBV1; D gene: NA; CDR3 DNA: TGCACCAGCAGCCAGGGGGTGCGGGATGGCTACACCTTC; CDR3 protein: CTSSQGVRDGYTF
clone size: NA; J gene: TRBJ2-2; V gene: TRBV9; D gene: NA; CDR3 DNA: TGTGCCAGCAGCGTAGGAGCAGGCACCGGGGAGCTGTTTTTT; CDR3 protein: CASSVGAGTGELFF
clone size: NA; J gene: TRBJ2-3; V gene: TRBV20-1; D gene: TRBD2; CDR3 DNA: TGCAGTGCTATAGCGGGCGTCACAGATACGCAGTATTTT; CDR3 protein: CSAIAGVTDTQYF
clone size: few; J gene: TRBJ2-1; V gene: TRBV9; D gene: TRBD2; CDR3 DNA: TGTGCCAGCAGCGTGGGACTAGCCGGCGAACATGAGCAGTTCTTC; CDR3 protein: CASSVGLAGEHEQFF
clone size: NA; J gene: TRBJ2-4; V gene: TRBV12-3/TRBV12-4; D gene: NA; CDR3 DNA: TGTGCCAGCAGGGTCGGTTCGGGGGAGAAGGACATTCAGTACTTC; CDR3 protein: CASRVGSGEKDIQYF